Listed below are T cell receptor beta chains from one sample, sequenced in a study of cytomegalovirus exposure and HLA in healthy donors. Some clones are missing from TCRdb's copy, which holds only in-frame ones; the method was immunoSEQ multiplex PCR. Of over 200,000 clones listed, almost 90% are singletons. The sequencing input was PBMCs. Receptor source: a woman aged 18-29 years in good health and CMV-seronegative. CDR3s include the opening cysteine and the closing phenylalanine or tryptophan. D genes are given only for firm matches. The size entry is marked missing in some rows and otherwise reads once, few, many or a size class.

TRBJ2-1 | 16 | NA | TRBV27 | TRBD2 | CASSFGLAGGRNEQFF | TGTGCCAGCAGTTTTGGACTAGCGGGAGGGAGAAATGAGCAGTTCTTC
TRBJ1-5 | 13 | NA | TRBV4-1 | NA | CASSQTYNQPQHF | TGCGCCAGCAGCCAAACCTACAATCAGCCCCAGCATTTT
TRBJ2-7 | 15 | NA | TRBV27 | NA | CASSLRGGPSYEQYF | TGTGCCAGCAGTTTAAGAGGGGGACCATCCTACGAGCAGTACTTC
TRBJ1-5 | 14 | NA | TRBV7-2 | NA | CASSFRGLGQPQHF | TGTGCCAGCAGCTTTCGGGGGTTAGGTCAGCCCCAGCATTTT
TRBJ2-5 | 15 | NA | TRBV15 | NA | CATSRATARQETQYF | TGTGCCACCAGCAGAGCGACAGCGCGCCAAGAGACCCAGTACTTC
TRBJ2-1 | 15 | NA | TRBV7-3 | TRBD2 | CASSPSSGTYNEQFF | TGTGCCAGCAGCCCCTCTAGCGGGACCTACAATGAGCAGTTCTTC
TRBJ1-1 | 15 | NA | TRBV6-1 | TRBD1 | CASSRQGDMNTEAFF | TGTGCCAGCAGTCGCCAGGGGGACATGAACACTGAAGCTTTCTTT
TRBJ2-3 | 14 | once | TRBV6-1 | NA | CASSEVPGTDTQYF | TGTGCCAGCAGTGAAGTACCGGGAACAGATACGCAGTATTTT
TRBJ2-2 | 13 | once | TRBV27 | NA | CASSLSRDGELFF | TGTGCCAGCAGTTTATCGAGGGACGGGGAGCTGTTTTTT
TRBJ1-1 | 14 | NA | TRBV28 | NA | CASRSQGIRPEAFF | TGTGCCAGCAGGTCCCAGGGAATTCGGCCTGAAGCTTTCTTT
TRBJ2-1 | 12 | NA | TRBV6-1 | NA | CASSEAGFKQFF | TGTGCCAGCAGTGAGGCAGGGTTTAAGCAGTTCTTC
TRBJ2-1 | 12 | NA | TRBV7-9 | TRBD2 | CASSLTGTSLFF | TGTGCCAGCAGCTTGACCGGGACTAGCCTGTTCTTC
TRBJ2-1 | 15 | NA | TRBV5-1 | TRBD2 | CASSPGTSGYNEQFF | TGCGCCAGCAGCCCCGGGACTAGCGGCTACAATGAGCAGTTCTTC
TRBJ2-7 | 13 | NA | TRBV4-1 | TRBD2 | CASSQGLAYEQYF | TGCGCCAGCAGCCAGGGACTAGCCTACGAGCAGTACTTC
TRBJ2-5 | 16 | NA | TRBV28 | NA | CASSPRTAIKQETQYF | TGTGCCAGCAGTCCCCGGACAGCCATAAAACAAGAGACCCAGTACTTC
TRBJ1-1 | 15 | NA | TRBV14 | TRBD1 | CASSRRTGANTEAFF | TGTGCCAGCAGCCGACGGACAGGGGCGAACACTGAAGCTTTCTTT
TRBJ2-7 | 13 | NA | TRBV5-4 | TRBD2 | CASSGTRAYEQYF | TGTGCCAGCAGCGGGACTAGAGCCTACGAGCAGTACTTC
TRBJ1-5 | 14 | NA | TRBV2 | NA | CASSERSGNQPQHF | TGTGCCAGCAGTGAACGATCGGGTAATCAGCCCCAGCATTTT
TRBJ2-5 | 15 | NA | TRBV2 | TRBD2 | CASRVGLAGAETQYF | TGTGCCAGCAGGGTGGGACTAGCGGGGGCAGAGACCCAGTACTTC
TRBJ2-6 | 14 | once | TRBV28 | NA | CASSWAHGANVLTF | TGTGCCAGCAGTTGGGCGCATGGGGCCAACGTCCTGACTTTC
TRBJ2-7 | 14 | NA | TRBV19 | NA | CASSIAGGRAEQYF | TGTGCCAGTAGTATAGCTGGAGGCCGGGCCGAGCAGTACTTC
TRBJ1-3 | 18 | NA | TRBV4-1 | NA | CASSQDRGGTASGNTIYF | TGCGCCAGCAGCCAAGATCGGGGGGGCACAGCCTCTGGAAACACCATATATTTT
TRBJ2-1 | 10 | once | TRBV29-1 | NA | CSAITVEQFF | TGCAGCGCCATTACAGTTGAGCAGTTCTTC
TRBJ2-3 | 15 | NA | TRBV28 | NA | CASSLSTGGTDTQYF | TGTGCCAGCAGTTTATCCACTGGTGGCACAGATACGCAGTATTTT
TRBJ2-1 | 18 | NA | TRBV2 | TRBD2 | CASNRLAGVDTSYNEQFF | TGTGCCAGCAATCGACTAGCGGGGGTCGACACTTCCTACAATGAGCAGTTCTTC
TRBJ2-1 | 12 | NA | TRBV5-6 | TRBD2 | CASSDPSGRGFF | TGTGCCAGCAGCGACCCTAGCGGGCGGGGGTTCTTC
TRBJ2-1 | 13 | NA | TRBV7-2 | NA | CASSLVVLDEQFF | TGTGCCAGCAGCTTAGTAGTGCTGGATGAGCAGTTCTTC
TRBJ2-7 | 15 | NA | TRBV5-1 | TRBD1 | CASSRETGFSYEQYF | TGCGCCAGCAGCAGAGAGACAGGGTTCTCCTACGAGCAGTACTTC
TRBJ2-2 | 13 | NA | TRBV29-1 | NA | CSTRMGASGELFF | TGCAGCACACGAATGGGGGCCAGCGGGGAGCTGTTTTTT
TRBJ2-7 | 13 | NA | TRBV10-3 | TRBD1 | CAISRDRGYEQYF | TGTGCCATCAGCCGGGACAGGGGTTACGAGCAGTACTTC
TRBJ2-7 | 14 | NA | TRBV5-1 | NA | CASSPQDSSYEQYF | TGCGCCAGCAGCCCCCAGGACAGCTCCTACGAGCAGTACTTC
TRBJ2-7 | 15 | NA | TRBV27 | TRBD2 | CASSGSSGRAYEQYF | TGTGCCAGCAGTGGATCTAGCGGGAGGGCCTACGAGCAGTACTTC
TRBJ2-2 | 14 | NA | TRBV6-5 | NA | CASSYGSYTGELFF | TGTGCCAGCAGTTACGGGAGCTACACCGGGGAGCTGTTTTTT
TRBJ2-3 | 15 | NA | TRBV2 | TRBD2 | CASSESGSGADTQYF | TGTGCCAGCAGTGAAAGCGGGAGTGGCGCAGATACGCAGTATTTT
TRBJ2-1 | 15 | NA | TRBV19 | NA | CASSNEQSPYNEQFF | TGTGCCAGTAGCAACGAACAGAGCCCCTACAATGAGCAGTTCTTC
TRBJ1-5 | 15 | NA | TRBV19 | NA | CASSIDAGFRIPQHF | TGTGCCAGTAGTATAGATGCAGGCTTCCGTATTCCCCAGCATTTT
TRBJ1-1 | 16 | NA | TRBV28 | NA | CASSLAAGDQNTEAFF | TGTGCCAGCAGTTTAGCGGCAGGGGACCAGAACACTGAAGCTTTCTTT
TRBJ1-4 | 15 | NA | TRBV6-5 | NA | CASSYRVATNEKLFF | TGTGCCAGCAGCTACCGAGTTGCAACTAATGAAAAACTGTTTTTT
TRBJ1-2 | 13 | NA | TRBV4-2 | NA | CASSQDAVYGYTF | TGTGCCAGCAGCCAAGATGCGGTCTATGGCTACACCTTC
TRBJ2-7 | 14 | NA | TRBV7-2 | TRBD1 | CASSFATGLYEQYF | TGTGCCAGCAGCTTCGCGACAGGGCTCTACGAGCAGTACTTC
TRBJ1-5 | 14 | NA | TRBV19 | NA | CATTGTGFNQPQHF | TGTGCCACCACGGGAACAGGGTTCAATCAGCCCCAGCATTTT